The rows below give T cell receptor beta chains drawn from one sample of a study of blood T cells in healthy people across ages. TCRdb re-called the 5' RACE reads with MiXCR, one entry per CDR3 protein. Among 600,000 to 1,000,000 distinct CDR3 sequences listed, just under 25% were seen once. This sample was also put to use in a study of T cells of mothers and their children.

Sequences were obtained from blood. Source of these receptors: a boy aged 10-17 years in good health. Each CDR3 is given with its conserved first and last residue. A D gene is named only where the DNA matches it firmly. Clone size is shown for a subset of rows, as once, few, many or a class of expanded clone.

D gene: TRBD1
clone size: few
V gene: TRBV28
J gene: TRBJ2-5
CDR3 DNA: TGTGCCAGCAGGCAGACAGGGGGCGGGCAAGAGACCCAGTACTTC
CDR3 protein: CASRQTGGGQETQYF

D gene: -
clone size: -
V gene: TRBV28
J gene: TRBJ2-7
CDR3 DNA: TGTGCCAGCACCCCGAGGTCAGTGGGGGTCTACGAGCAGTACTTC
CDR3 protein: CASTPRSVGVYEQYF

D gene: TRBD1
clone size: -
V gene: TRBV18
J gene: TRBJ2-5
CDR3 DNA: TGTGCCAGCTCATTCGGACAGGGTAACCAAGAGACCCAGTACTTC
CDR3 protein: CASSFGQGNQETQYF

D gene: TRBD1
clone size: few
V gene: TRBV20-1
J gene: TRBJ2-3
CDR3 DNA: TGCAGTGCTTTCCCCAGGATGACAGGGGGTAGGGATACGCAGTATTTT
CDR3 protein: CSAFPRMTGGRDTQYF

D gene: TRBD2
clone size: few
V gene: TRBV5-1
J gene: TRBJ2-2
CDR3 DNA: TGCGCCAGCAGCTTGGCTTCGGGCGGGGGGGCCGCCGGGGAGCTGTTTTTT
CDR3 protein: CASSLASGGGAAGELFF

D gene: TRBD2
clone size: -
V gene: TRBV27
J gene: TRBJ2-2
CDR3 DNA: TGTGCCAGCAGTACTATAGGACTAGCGGGGAACACCGGGGAGCTGTTTTTT
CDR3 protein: CASSTIGLAGNTGELFF

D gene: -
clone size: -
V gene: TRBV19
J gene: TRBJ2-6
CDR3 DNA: TGTGCCAGTAGTATAAGGGGATCTGGGGCCAACGTCCTGACTTTC
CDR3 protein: CASSIRGSGANVLTF

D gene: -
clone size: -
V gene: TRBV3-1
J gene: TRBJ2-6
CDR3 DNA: TGTGCCAGCAGCCAAGATTTTGGGGGGGCGGGCCCTAAATTGACTGGGGCCAACGTCCTGACTTTC
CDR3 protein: CASSQDFGGAGPKLTGANVLTF

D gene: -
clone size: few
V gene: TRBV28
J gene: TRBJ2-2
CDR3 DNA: TGTGCCAGCAGTTTGATTATTTATTCGGGGACCCCGGTGGGCACCGGGGAGCTGTTTTTT
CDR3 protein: CASSLIIYSGTPVGTGELFF

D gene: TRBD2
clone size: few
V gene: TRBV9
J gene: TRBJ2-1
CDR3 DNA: TGTGCCAGCAGCGTAGATCAGCGGGAGGGCTACAATGAGCAGTTCTTC
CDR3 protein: CASSVDQREGYNEQFF

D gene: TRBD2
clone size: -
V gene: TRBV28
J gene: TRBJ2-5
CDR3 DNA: TGTGCCAGCATACCTAGCGGGCACCAAGAGACCCAGTACTTC
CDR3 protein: CASIPSGHQETQYF

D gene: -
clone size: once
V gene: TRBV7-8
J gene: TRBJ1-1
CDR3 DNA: TGTGCCAGCAGCTCGCCCGAGGGGATTAACACTGAAGCTTTCTTT
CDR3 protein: CASSSPEGINTEAFF

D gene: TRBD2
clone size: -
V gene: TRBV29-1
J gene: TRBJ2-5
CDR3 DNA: TGCAGCGTCGGACTAGCGGGAGGGCTCCAAGAGACCCAGTACTTC
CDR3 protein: CSVGLAGGLQETQYF

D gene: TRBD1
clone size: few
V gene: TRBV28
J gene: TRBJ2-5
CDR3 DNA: TGTGCCAGCAGGCTCCAACAGGGGGCAGAGACCCAGTACTTC
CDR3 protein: CASRLQQGAETQYF

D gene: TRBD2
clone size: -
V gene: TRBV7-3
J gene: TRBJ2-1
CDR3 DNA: TGTGCCAGCAGCCTCGGGAGGGAGTACAATGAGCAGTTCTTC
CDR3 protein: CASSLGREYNEQFF

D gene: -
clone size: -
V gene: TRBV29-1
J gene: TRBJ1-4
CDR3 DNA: TGCAGCGTTGATTTCGGACGGCGAAATGAAAAACTGTTTTTT
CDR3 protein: CSVDFGRRNEKLFF

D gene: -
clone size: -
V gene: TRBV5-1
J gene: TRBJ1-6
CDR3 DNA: TGCGCCAGCAGCCCCTCTGGTGCGGGACCCGTAACGACACCCCTCCACTTT
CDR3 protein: CASSPSGAGPVTTPLHF

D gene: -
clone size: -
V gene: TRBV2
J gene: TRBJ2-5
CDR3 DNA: TGTGCCAGCCGTCTCGGGGACACCCAAGAGACCCAGTACTTC
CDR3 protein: CASRLGDTQETQYF

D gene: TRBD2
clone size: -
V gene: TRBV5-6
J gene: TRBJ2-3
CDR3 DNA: TGTGCCAGCAGCTATGTGACTAGCAGCACAGATACGCAGTATTTT
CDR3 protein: CASSYVTSSTDTQYF

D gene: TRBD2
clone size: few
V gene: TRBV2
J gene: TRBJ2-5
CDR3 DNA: TGTGCCAGCAGCGGGACTAGCGGGGCCCAAGAGACCCAGTACTTC
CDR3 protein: CASSGTSGAQETQYF

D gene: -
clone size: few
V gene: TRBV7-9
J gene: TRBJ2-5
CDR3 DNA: TGTGCCAGCAGCTTTGGCGGGGGCTTCTTAGAGACCCAGTACTTC
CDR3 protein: CASSFGGGFLETQYF

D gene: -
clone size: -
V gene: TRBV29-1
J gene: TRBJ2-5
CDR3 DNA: -
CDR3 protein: CSVVPADYEQYF

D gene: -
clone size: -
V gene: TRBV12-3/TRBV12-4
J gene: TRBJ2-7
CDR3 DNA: TGTGCCAGCAGTTTTTCAGCGAGCTCCTACGAGCAGTACTTC
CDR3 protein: CASSFSASSYEQYF

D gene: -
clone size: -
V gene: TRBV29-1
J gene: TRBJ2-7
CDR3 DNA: TGCAGCGTTACTGTTCCCTCCTACGAGCAGTACTTC
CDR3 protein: CSVTVPSYEQYF

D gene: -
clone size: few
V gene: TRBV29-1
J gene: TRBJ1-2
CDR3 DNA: TGCAGCGTTGTGGTGGGGTACTCTGGCTACACCTTC
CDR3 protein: CSVVVGYSGYTF

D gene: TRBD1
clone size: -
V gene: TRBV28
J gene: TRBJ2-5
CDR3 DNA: TGTGCCAGCAGTCCGTTGACAGGGGTACAAGAGACCCAGTACTTC
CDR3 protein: CASSPLTGVQETQYF

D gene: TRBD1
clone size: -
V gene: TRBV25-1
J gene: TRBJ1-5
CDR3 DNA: TGTGCCAGGGCACAGGGGGGCCAAGATCAGCCCCAGCATTTT
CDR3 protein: CARAQGGQDQPQHF

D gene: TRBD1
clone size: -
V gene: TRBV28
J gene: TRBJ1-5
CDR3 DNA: TGTGCCAGCAGTTCCGGACAGGGCGAGAATCAGCCCCAGCATTTT
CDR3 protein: CASSSGQGENQPQHF

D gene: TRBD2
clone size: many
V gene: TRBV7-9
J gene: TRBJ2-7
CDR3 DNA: TGTGCCAGCAGCCGGACTAGCACGTTATACGAGCAGTACTTC
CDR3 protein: CASSRTSTLYEQYF

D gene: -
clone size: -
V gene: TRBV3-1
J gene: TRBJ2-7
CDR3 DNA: TGTGCCAGCAGCGATACGAATAAATACGAGCAGTACTTC
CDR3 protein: CASSDTNKYEQYF

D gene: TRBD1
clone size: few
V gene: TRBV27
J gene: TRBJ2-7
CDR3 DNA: TGTGCCAGCAGTCTGGGACAGGGATTTTTCGAGCAGTACTTC
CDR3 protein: CASSLGQGFFEQYF

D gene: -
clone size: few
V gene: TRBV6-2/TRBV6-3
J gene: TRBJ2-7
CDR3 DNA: TGTGCCAGCAGTGACGGGCGCCTCGGGGAGCAGTACTTC
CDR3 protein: CASSDGRLGEQYF

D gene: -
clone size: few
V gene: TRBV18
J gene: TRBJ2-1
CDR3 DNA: TGTGCCAGCTCAGTAGCGGAGAGCTCCTACAATGAGCAGTTCTTC
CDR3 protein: CASSVAESSYNEQFF

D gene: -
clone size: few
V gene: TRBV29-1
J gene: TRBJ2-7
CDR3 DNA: TGCAGCGTTGAAGATTGGCAGGGCAGCTCCTACGAGCAGTACTTC
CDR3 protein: CSVEDWQGSSYEQYF

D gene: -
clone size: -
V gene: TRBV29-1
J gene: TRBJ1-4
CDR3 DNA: TGCAGCGTTGTTGAGGACGGGAATAATGAAAAACTGTTTTTT
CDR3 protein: CSVVEDGNNEKLFF

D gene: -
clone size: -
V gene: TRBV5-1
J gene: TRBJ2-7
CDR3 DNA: TGCGCCAGCAGCTTGCACCAGGGGTTTTTGAACGAGCAGTACTTC
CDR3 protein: CASSLHQGFLNEQYF

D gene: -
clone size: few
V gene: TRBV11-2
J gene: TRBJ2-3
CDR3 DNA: TGTGCCAGCCGCGGGGACGGCAGCACAGATACGCAGTATTTT
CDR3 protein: CASRGDGSTDTQYF

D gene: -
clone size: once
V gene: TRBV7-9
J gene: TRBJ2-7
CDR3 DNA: TGTGCCAGCAGCTTAGAGCCCACGACCGAGCAGTACTTC
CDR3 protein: CASSLEPTTEQYF

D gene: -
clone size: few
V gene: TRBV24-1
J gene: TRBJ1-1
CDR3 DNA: TGTGCCACCAGTGCAAGTTATGATGACACTGAAGCTTTCTTT
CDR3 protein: CATSASYDDTEAFF

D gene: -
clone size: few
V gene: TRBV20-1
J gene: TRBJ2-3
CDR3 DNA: TGCAGTGCTGGGACCCACACAGATACGCAGTATTTT
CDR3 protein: CSAGTHTDTQYF

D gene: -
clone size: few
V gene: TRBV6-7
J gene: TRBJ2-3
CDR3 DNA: TGTGCCAGCAGTCGGGAACCGGAAAATATGACAGATACGCAGTATTTT
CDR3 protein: CASSREPENMTDTQYF

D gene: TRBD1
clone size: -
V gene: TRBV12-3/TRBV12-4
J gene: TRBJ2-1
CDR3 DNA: TGTGCCAGCAGATACAACCGGGACAGGGTGGGCAATGAGCAGTTCTTC
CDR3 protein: CASRYNRDRVGNEQFF

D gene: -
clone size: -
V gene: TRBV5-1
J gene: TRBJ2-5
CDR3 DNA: TGCGCCAGCAGCTCCTGGAGTGGGGGACGCGAGACCCAGTACTTC
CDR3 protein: CASSSWSGGRETQYF

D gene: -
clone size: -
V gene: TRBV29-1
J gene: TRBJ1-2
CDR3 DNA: TGCAGCGTTAGAGGGCTGGGGCACTATGGCTACACCTTC
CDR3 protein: CSVRGLGHYGYTF

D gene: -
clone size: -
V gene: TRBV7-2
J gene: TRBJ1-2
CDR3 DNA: TGTGCCAGCAGCTTAGAGGCAGACTATGGCTACACCTTC
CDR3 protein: CASSLEADYGYTF

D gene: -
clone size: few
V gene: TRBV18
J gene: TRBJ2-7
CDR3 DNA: TGTGCCAGCTCAAAGTCAGGCGGGTCCTACGAGCAGTACTTC
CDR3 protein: CASSKSGGSYEQYF

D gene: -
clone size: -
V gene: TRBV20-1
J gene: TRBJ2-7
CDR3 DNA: TGCAGTGGAGCTAAGGAGGGAATCGCCTACGAGCAGTACTTC
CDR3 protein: CSGAKEGIAYEQYF

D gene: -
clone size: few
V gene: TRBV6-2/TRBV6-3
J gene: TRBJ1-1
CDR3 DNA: TGTGCCAGCAGTTTCCTACAGGGGAACACTGAAGCTTTCTTT
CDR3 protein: CASSFLQGNTEAFF

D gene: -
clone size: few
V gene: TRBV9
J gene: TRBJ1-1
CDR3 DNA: TGTGCCAGCAGCGTAGCCCCAGGGGTGGACACTGAAGCTTTCTTT
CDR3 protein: CASSVAPGVDTEAFF